This TCR beta chain was retrieved from a study of regulatory T cells in long-lasting Graves disease. This clonotype has more than one count but fewer than ten. Arm-PCR of CDR3 regions and iRepertoire HTBI primers were used to build TCR beta libraries. Via MiXCR, TCRdb re-called the multiplex PCR reads, giving one row per CDR3 protein. The data hold 620,000 or so distinct CDR3 sequences, with approximately 15% observed a single time. Documented time point: newly diagnosed GD, antithyroid drugs for less than 3 months. There was RNA extracted from PBMCs, and the TCR library was made from it. Unmatched junction bases numbered 12, after V lost 5 bases and J lost 7 bases. Germline assignment: CDR1 DFQATT and CDR2 SNEGSKA (reference sequence). The CDR3 runs to 15 residues. These same records also appear under a second study, on T cells in Graves' hyperthyroidism and ophthalmopathy. From that report: HTBI primers were employed in a first-round RT-PCR of the TCR CDR3. Within blood appeared most thyroid clonotypes that had expanded above 0.001. Classification by a 13 V-J model distinguished ophthalmopathy from stable hyperthyroidism. Model-based prediction identified ophthalmopathy a median around seven months prior to its onset.

The chain joins TRBV20-1 to TRBJ1-5; 9 bases agree with TRBD1. This sample comprised peripheral blood mononuclear cells (PBMCs), obtained at new diagnosis, from a patient treated with antithyroid drugs. The receptor comes from a woman between 25 and 40 years old with Graves disease. In DNA form, the CDR3 reads TGCAGTGCTTTAGTTTCCGGGACAGGGAGGCAGCCCCAGCATTTT. Its protein product is CSALVSGTGRQPQHF.